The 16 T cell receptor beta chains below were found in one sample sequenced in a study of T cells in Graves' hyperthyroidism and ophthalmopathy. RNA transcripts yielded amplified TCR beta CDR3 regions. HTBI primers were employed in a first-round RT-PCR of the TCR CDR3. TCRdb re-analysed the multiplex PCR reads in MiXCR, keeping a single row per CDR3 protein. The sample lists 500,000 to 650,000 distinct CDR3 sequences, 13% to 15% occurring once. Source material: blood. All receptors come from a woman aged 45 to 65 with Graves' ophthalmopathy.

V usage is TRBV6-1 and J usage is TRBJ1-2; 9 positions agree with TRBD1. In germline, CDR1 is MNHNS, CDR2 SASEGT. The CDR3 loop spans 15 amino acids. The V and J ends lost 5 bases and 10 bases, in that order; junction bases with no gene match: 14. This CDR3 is CASSLIRDRDVDYTF. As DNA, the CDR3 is TGTGCCAGCAGTTTGATCCGGGACAGGGATGTTGACTACACCTTC.

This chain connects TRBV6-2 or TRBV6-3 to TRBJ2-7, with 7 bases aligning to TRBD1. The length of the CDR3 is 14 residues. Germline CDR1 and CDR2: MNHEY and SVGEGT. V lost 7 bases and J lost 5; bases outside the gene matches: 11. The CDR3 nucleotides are TGTGCCAGCAACTCCGGGACAGTAGCCCACGAGCAGTACTTC. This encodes CASNSGTVAHEQYF.

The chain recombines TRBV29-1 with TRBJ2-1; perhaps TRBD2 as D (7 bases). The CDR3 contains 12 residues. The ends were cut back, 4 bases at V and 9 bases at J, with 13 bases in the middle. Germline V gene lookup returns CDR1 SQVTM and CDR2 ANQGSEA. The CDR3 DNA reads TGCAGCGTTGGGGGGCGGGGGCTTGAGCAGTTCTTC. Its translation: CSVGGRGLEQFF.

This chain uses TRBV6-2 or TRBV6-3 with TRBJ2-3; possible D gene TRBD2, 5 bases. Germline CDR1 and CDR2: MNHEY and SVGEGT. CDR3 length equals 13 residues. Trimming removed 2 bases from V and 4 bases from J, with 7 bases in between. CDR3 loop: CASSYGRPDTQYF. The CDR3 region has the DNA TGTGCCAGCAGTTACGGGAGACCAGATACGCAGTATTTT.

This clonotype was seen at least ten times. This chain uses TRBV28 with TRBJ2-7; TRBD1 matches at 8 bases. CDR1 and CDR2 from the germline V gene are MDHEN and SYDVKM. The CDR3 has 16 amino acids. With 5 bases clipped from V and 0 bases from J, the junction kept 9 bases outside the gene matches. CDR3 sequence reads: CASSAPGTGLSYEQYF. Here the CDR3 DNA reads TGTGCCAGCAGTGCTCCTGGGACAGGTCTCTCCTACGAGCAGTACTTC.

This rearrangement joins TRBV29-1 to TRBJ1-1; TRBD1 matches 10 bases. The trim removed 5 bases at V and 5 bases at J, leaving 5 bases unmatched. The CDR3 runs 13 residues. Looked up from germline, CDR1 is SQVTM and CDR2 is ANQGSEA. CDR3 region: CSVRQGAVTEAFF. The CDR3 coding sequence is TGCAGCGTTCGACAGGGGGCTGTTACTGAAGCTTTCTTT.

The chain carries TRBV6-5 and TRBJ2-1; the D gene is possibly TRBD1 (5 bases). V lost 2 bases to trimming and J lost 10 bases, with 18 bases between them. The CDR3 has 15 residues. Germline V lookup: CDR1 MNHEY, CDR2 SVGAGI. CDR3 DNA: TGTGCCAGCAGTTACACCCCAGGCAGGGCGGTGGAGCAGTTCTTC. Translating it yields CASSYTPGRAVEQFF.

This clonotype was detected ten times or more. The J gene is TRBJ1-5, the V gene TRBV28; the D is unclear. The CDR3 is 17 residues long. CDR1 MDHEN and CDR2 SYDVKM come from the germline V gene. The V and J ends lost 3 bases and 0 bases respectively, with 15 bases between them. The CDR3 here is CASSFPNPTYSNQPQHF. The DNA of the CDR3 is TGTGCCAGCAGTTTCCCCAACCCCACATATAGCAATCAGCCCCAGCATTTT.

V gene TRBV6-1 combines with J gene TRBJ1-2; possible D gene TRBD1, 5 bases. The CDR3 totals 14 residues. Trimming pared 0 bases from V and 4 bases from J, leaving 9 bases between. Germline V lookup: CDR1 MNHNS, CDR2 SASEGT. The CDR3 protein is CASSEADGGYGYTF. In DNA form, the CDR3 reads TGTGCCAGCAGTGAAGCGGATGGGGGCTATGGCTACACCTTC.

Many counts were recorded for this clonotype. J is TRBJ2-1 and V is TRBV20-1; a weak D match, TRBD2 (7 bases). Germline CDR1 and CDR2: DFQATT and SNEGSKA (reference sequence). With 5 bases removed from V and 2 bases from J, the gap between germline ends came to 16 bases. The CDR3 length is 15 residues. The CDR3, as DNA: TGCAGTGCTGGAGGGGGGGCTAGCACCTACAATGAGCAGTTCTTC. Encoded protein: CSAGGGASTYNEQFF.

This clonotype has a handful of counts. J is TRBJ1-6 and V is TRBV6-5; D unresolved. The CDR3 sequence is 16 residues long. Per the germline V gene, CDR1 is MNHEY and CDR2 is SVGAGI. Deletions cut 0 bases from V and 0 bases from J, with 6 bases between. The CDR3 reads CASSYSESSYNSPLHF. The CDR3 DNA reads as TGTGCCAGCAGTTACTCGGAGTCCTCCTATAATTCACCCCTCCACTTT.

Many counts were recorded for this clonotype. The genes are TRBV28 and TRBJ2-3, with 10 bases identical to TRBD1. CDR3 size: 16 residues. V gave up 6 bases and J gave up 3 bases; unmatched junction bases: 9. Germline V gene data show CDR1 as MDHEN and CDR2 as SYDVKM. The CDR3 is CASSRLDRGRTDTQYF. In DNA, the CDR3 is TGTGCCAGCAGCCGGCTAGACAGGGGGCGTACAGATACGCAGTATTTT.

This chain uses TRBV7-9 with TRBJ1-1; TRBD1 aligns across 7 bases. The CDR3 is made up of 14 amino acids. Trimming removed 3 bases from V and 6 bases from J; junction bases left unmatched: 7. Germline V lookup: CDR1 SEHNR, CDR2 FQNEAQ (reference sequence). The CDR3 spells CASSLTGTASEAFF. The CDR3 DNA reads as TGTGCCAGCAGCTTGACCGGGACAGCCTCTGAAGCTTTCTTT.

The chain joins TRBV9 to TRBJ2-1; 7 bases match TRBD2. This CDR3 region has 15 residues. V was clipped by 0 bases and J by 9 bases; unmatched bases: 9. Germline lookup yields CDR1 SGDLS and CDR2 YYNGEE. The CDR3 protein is CASSVGGSPYGEQFF. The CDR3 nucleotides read TGTGCCAGCAGCGTAGGCGGGAGCCCCTACGGTGAGCAGTTCTTC.

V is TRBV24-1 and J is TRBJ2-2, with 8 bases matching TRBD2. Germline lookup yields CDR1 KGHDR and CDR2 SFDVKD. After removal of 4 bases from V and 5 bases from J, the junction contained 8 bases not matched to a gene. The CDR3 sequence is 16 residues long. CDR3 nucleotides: TGTGCCACCAGTGACCACGCGGGGGGCCGTACCGGGGAGCTGTTTTTT. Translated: CATSDHAGGRTGELFF.

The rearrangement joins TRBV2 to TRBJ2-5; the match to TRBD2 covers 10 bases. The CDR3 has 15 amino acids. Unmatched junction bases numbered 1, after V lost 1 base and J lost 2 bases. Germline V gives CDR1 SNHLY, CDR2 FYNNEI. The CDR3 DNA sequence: TGTGCCAGCAGTGAAGTGGGACTAGCGCAAGAGACCCAGTACTTC. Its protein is CASSEVGLAQETQYF.